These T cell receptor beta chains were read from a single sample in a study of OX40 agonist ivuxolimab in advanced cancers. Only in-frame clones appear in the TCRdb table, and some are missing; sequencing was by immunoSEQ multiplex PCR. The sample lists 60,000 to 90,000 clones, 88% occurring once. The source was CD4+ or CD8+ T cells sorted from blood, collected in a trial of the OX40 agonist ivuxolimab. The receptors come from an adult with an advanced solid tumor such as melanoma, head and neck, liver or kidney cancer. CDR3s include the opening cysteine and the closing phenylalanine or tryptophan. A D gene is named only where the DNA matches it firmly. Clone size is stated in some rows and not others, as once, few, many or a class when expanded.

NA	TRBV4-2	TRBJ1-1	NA	CASSHPGRNTEAFF	TGTGCCAGCAGCCATCCAGGACGGAACACTGAAGCTTTCTTT
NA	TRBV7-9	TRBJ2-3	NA	CASSPRRGGASTDTQYF	TGTGCCAGCAGCCCCCGCCGTGGGGGAGCCAGCACAGATACGCAGTATTTT
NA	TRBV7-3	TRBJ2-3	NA	CASSLRDNTDTQYF	TGTGCCAGCAGCTTAAGGGACAACACAGATACGCAGTATTTT
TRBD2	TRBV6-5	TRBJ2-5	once	CASSGAQYF	TGTGCCAGTAGCGGGGCCCAGTACTTC
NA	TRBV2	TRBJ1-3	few	CASSTVSGNTIYF	TGTGCCAGCAGTACAGTCTCTGGAAACACCATATATTTT
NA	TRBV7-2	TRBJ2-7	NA	CASSSHVEQYF	TGTGCCAGCAGCTCCCACGTCGAGCAGTACTTC
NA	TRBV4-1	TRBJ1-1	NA	CASSPYVRDTEAFF	TGCGCCAGCAGCCCATACGTTCGGGACACTGAAGCTTTCTTT
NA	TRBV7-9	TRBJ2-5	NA	CASSNDGSQGTQYF	TGTGCCAGCAGCAACGATGGGAGCCAAGGGACCCAGTACTTC
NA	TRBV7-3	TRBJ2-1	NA	CASSLTGTPGNEQFF	TGTGCCAGCAGCTTAACCGGGACTCCGGGGAATGAGCAGTTCTTC
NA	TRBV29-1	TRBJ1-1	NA	CSVRPLGSGYTEAFF	TGCAGCGTAAGGCCCCTAGGGAGTGGGTACACTGAAGCTTTCTTT
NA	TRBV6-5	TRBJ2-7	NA	CASRRVGSWAYEQYF	TGTGCCAGCAGAAGGGTCGGGAGCTGGGCCTACGAGCAGTACTTC
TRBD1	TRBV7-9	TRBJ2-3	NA	CASSRQGATTDTQYF	TGTGCCAGCAGCCGACAGGGGGCCACCACAGATACGCAGTATTTT
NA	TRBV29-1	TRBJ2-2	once	CSPFGGPTIGGELFF	TGCAGCCCCTTCGGGGGACCTACCATCGGGGGGGAGCTGTTTTTT
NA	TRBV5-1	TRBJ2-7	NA	CASSSKTGGYEQYF	TGCGCCAGCAGCTCAAAAACCGGGGGCTACGAGCAGTACTTC
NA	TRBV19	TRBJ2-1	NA	CASSIGVSYNEQFF	TGTGCCAGTAGTATTGGGGTTTCATACAATGAGCAGTTCTTC
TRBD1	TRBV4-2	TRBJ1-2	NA	CASSPGGQGSNYGYTF	TGTGCCAGCAGCCCGGGGGGACAGGGCTCTAACTATGGCTACACCTTC